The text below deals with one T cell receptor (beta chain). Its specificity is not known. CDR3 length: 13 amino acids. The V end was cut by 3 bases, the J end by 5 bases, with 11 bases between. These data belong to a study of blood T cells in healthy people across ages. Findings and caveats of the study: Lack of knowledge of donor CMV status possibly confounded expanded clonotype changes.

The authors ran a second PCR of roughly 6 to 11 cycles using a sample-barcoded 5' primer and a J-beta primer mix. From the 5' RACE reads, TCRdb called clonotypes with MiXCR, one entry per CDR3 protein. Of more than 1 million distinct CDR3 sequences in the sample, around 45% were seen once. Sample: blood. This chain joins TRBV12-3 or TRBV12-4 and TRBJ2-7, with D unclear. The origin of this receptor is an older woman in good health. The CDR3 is CASSFASFDEQYF. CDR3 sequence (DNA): TGTGCCAGCAGTTTTGCTAGTTTCGACGAGCAGTACTTC.